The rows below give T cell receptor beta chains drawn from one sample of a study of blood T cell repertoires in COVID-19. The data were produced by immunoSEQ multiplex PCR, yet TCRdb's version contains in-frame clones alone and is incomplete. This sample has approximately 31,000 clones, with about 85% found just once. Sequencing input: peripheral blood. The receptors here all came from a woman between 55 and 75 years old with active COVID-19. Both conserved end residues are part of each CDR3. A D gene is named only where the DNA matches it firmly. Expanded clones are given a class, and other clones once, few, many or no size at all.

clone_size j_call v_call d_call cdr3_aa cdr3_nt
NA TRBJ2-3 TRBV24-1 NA CATSDLASYSDTQYF TGTGCCACCAGTGATTTGGCTAGTTACTCAGATACGCAGTATTTT
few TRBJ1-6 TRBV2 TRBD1 CASNDRTGSNSPLHF TGTGCCAGCAATGATCGGACAGGTTCTAATTCACCCCTCCACTTT
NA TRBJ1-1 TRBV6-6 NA CASSYPPGRGDTEAFF TGTGCCAGCAGTTACCCCCCAGGTCGGGGTGACACTGAAGCTTTCTTT
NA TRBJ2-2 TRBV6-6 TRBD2 CASSPSGGGALKNTGELFF TGTGCCAGCAGTCCCTCCGGGGGGGGAGCCCTAAAAAACACCGGGGAGCTGTTTTTT
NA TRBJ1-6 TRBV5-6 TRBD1 CASSLDRGNSPLHF TGTGCCAGCAGCCTGGACAGGGGGAATTCACCCCTCCACTTT
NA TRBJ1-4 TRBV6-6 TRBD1 CASSPIDRGDEKLFF TGTGCCAGCAGTCCCATCGACAGGGGCGATGAAAAACTGTTTTTT
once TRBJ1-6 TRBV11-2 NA CASSSPHSPLHF TGTGCCAGCAGCTCCCCTCATTCACCCCTCCACTTT
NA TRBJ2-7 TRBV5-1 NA CASSLHVGGSYEQYF TGCGCCAGCAGCCTTCATGTAGGAGGATCCTACGAGCAGTACTTC
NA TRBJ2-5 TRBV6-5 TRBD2 CASSFSRGGETQYF TGTGCCAGCAGTTTCTCGCGGGGGGGAGAGACCCAGTACTTC
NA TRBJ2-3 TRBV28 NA CASRGSQGYGTDTQYF TGTGCCAGCAGAGGAAGCCAGGGTTATGGCACAGATACGCAGTATTTT
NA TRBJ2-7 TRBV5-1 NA CASSLAGTYEQYF TGCGCCAGCAGCTTGGCGGGGACCTACGAGCAGTACTTC
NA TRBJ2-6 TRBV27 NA CASSWTGSSGANVLTF TGTGCCAGCAGTTGGACTGGTTCTTCTGGGGCCAACGTCCTGACTTTC
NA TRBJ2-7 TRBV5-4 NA CASSRGNRNGVDEQYF TGTGCCAGCAGCCGTGGGAACAGGAATGGGGTCGACGAGCAGTACTTC
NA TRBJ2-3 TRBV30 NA CAWSSGLPRDTQYF TGTGCCTGGAGTTCGGGACTCCCAAGGGATACGCAGTATTTT
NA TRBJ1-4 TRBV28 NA CASRMIQGYSEKLFF TGTGCCAGCAGAATGATCCAGGGGTATTCAGAAAAACTGTTTTTT
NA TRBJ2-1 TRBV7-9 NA CASSLEGVNNEQFF TGTGCCAGCAGCTTAGAGGGGGTGAACAATGAGCAGTTCTTC
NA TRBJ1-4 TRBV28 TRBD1 CASSLYRTGASWFF TGTGCCAGCAGTTTATACAGGACAGGGGCAAGTTGGTTTTTT
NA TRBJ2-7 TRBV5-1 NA CASSLDGGNYEQYF TGCGCCAGCAGCTTGGACGGGGGAAACTACGAGCAGTACTTC
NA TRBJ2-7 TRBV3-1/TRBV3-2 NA CASSREGGGYEQYF TGTGCCAGCAGCCGGGAGGGGGGAGGCTACGAGCAGTACTTC
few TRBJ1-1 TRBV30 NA CAWSPRRTEAFF TGTGCCTGGAGCCCCAGGCGCACTGAAGCTTTCTTT
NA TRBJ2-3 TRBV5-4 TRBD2 CASSLTSGGIDTQYF TGTGCCAGCAGCTTGACTAGCGGGGGAATAGATACGCAGTATTTT
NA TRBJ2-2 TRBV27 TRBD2 CASSWWGGGGELFF TGTGCCAGCAGTTGGTGGGGGGGTGGCGGGGAGCTGTTTTTT
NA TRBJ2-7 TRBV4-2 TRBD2 CASSQRGARSYEQYF TGTGCCAGCAGCCAGCGGGGGGCGAGGTCCTACGAGCAGTACTTC
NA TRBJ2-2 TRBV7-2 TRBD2 CASTGLAGGYTGELFF TGTGCCAGCACGGGACTAGCGGGGGGATACACCGGGGAGCTGTTTTTT
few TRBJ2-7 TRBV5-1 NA CASSLVADSEQYF TGCGCCAGCAGCTTGGTTGCAGACAGCGAGCAGTACTTC
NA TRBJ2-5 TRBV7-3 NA CASSRAAQETQYF TGTGCCAGCAGCCGCGCGGCCCAAGAGACCCAGTACTTC
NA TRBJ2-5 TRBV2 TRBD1 CASRYQGVTETQYF TGTGCCAGCAGGTATCAGGGGGTGACGGAGACCCAGTACTTC